In this sample, the clone carrying this T cell receptor (delta chain) turned up many times. TCRdb applied CATT to the multiplex PCR reads for clone calling. The data hold around 82,000 delta-chain clones, with about 1.5% observed a single time. Bulk repertoires came from Vgamma9/Vdelta2+ or Vdelta2-negative gammadelta T cells flow-sorted from PBMC. The data derive from a study of γδ T cells in repeated Plasmodium falciparum infection. Trimming took 5 bases from V and 0 from J, leaving 13 bases between them. CDR1 is TSWWSYY and CDR2 is QGS in the germline V gene. The CDR3 contains 15 residues. Sample: gamma-delta T cells from blood. The chain links TRDV1 to TRDJ1; no reliable D call. The source is a pool of human donors (malaria-infected and uninfected, not separated). DNA for the CDR3: TGTGCTCTTGGGTCCCCCCAGACTAACACCGATAAACTCATCTTT. Translated: CALGSPQTNTDKLIF.